These 7 T cell receptor beta chains were all obtained from the same sample, sequenced in a study of Ad26.COV2.S vaccination and SARS-CoV-2 variants (dated by TCRdb to about 2021). What this sample's treatment or condition label stands for: over 15 received Ad26.COV2.S at low or high dose, single or two shots; about 5 received placebo; per-sample allocation not given. Repertoires of vaccine and placebo recipients were sequenced from samples collected on day 63 after the first injection. Preparation of the library involved the immunoSEQ multiplex PCR assay. Here the immuneACCESS table is served through TCRdb, limited to in-frame sequences with V and J called. Missing clones are a known gap in these copies; in checked studies unresolved V genes cover under half, and the rest lacks a known reason. Present in this sample are roughly 500,000 clones, about 91% of which were seen just once. The top ten clonotypes cover 2.5% of the sample.

Specimen: peripheral blood, collected in a trial of Ad26.COV2.S vaccine versus placebo. The receptors stem from a person aged 18-65 years who received the Ad26.COV2.S COVID-19 vaccine or a placebo.

The chain uses TRBV27 and TRBJ2-5; 8 nucleotides match TRBD2. This CDR3 has 16 amino acids. Trimming took 6 bases from V and 1 from J; bases not matched to a gene: 10. Germline V gene lookup returns CDR1 MNHEY and CDR2 SMNVEV (reference sequence). CDR3 bases: TGTGCCAGCAGCCCTTTGGCCACTAGCGGCCAAGAGACCCAGTACTTC. Protein product: CASSPLATSGQETQYF.

The rearrangement uses TRBV5-1 and TRBJ2-3, with D perhaps matching TRBD2 (5 bases). With 0 bases removed from V and 5 bases from J, the gap between germline ends came to 7 bases. In germline, CDR1 is SGHRS, CDR2 YFSETQ. This CDR3 has 13 amino acids. The CDR3 DNA is TGCGCCAGCAGCTTGGGAGGGAAAGATACGCAGTATTTT. Translating it yields CASSLGGKDTQYF. The variable domain in full, with the rest retrieved from reference TRBV5-1 and TRBJ2-3, is KAGVTQTPRYLIKTRGQQVTLSCSPISGHRSVSWYQQTPGQGLQFLFEYFSETQRNKGNFPGRFSGRQFSNSRSEMNVSTLELGDSALYLCASSLGGKDTQYFGPGTRLTVL.

The chain recombines TRBV9 with TRBJ2-7; the D call may be TRBD1 or TRBD2 (5 bases each). V was pared by 0 bases and J by 1 base, with 14 bases between. Per germline, CDR1 SGDLS and CDR2 YYNGEE. The CDR3 has 16 amino acids. CDR3: CASSVGAGTMSYEQYF. DNA of the CDR3: TGTGCCAGCAGCGTAGGTGCCGGGACGATGTCCTACGAGCAGTACTTC.

The rearrangement links TRBV4-2 to TRBJ1-4; the D is unclear. The CDR3 contains 16 residues. Germline CDR1 is LGHNA and CDR2 is YNFKEQ. V shed 1 base and J shed 3 bases, with 12 bases lying between them. The CDR3 DNA follows: TGTGCCAGCAGCCAAGTTACTCGGTCAGCTAATGAAAAACTGTTTTTT. This gives the protein CASSQVTRSANEKLFF.

The V call is TRBV7-8, the J call TRBJ2-2; tentative D call: TRBD1 (6 bases). The germline V gene encodes CDR1 SGHVS and CDR2 FQNEAQ. The CDR3 has 15 residues. Trimming stripped 5 bases from V and 7 bases from J, with 17 bases between. CDR3 sequence (DNA): TGTGCCAGCAGCGAGGACAGTCCACGTTACGGGGAGCTGTTTTTT. It translates to CASSEDSPRYGELFF. The full variable domain, completed using reference TRBV7-8 and TRBJ2-2, is GAGVSQSPRYKVAKRGQDVALRCDPISGHVSLFWYQQALGQGPEFLTYFQNEAQLDKSGLPSDRFFAERPEGSVSTLKIQRTQQEDSAVYLCASSEDSPRYGELFFGEGSRLTVL.

This sequence joins TRBV1 and TRBJ2-3; TRBD2 is taken as the D call from the table, unchecked against the DNA. TRBV1 corresponds to a pseudogene. The CDR3 consists of 19 residues. The CDR3 reads CTSSRIAGGRDIGTDTQYF. CDR3 DNA: TGCACCAGCAGCCGGATCGCTGGCGGGAGGGATATTGGCACAGATACGCAGTATTTT.

The chain couples TRBV4-1 to TRBJ1-2; tentatively, D is TRBD1 (6 bases). V lost 1 base and J 0 bases, leaving 18 bases between the germline ends. The CDR3 sequence is 18 residues long. Germline lookup yields CDR1 MGHRA and CDR2 YSYEKL. The DNA for the CDR3 is TGCGCCAGCAGCCAAGGAGGGGGGCGCGTGATTGCTAACTATGGCTACACCTTC. Amino acids: CASSQGGGRVIANYGYTF.